The present entry profiles one TCR beta chain with its context. The method was immunoSEQ multiplex PCR; TCRdb's version includes in-frame clones alone and lacks a portion of them. Of 100,000 to 150,000 clones listed, about 81% are singletons. Looked up from germline, CDR1 is SGHRS and CDR2 is YFSETQ. The CDR3 is made up of 15 amino acids. V lost 3 bases, J lost 2 bases, and 5 bases stayed unmatched. The sample belongs to a study of blood T cell repertoires in COVID-19. Across the whole study: Acute and convalescent COVID-19 samples came from the United States, Italy and Spain. PBMCs, B-cell-depleted T cells, or T cells provided the cDNA or gDNA that made up the material.

Sequencing was carried out using peripheral blood. This chain links TRBV5-1 with TRBJ1-1; 9 bases fit TRBD1. This clonotype was sampled from a woman over 75 with acute or convalescent COVID-19. This CDR3 reads CASSSNRGRNTEAFF. Written as DNA, the CDR3 is TGCGCCAGCAGCTCCAACAGGGGGCGCAACACTGAAGCTTTCTTT.